Below, one TCR beta chain is given with its context. No antigen is known for it. This CDR3 region has 12 residues. V was trimmed by 6 bases and J by 2 bases, leaving 8 bases between them. CDR1 and CDR2 from the germline V gene are LNHDA and SQIVND (reference sequence). This sample was taken from a study of shared clonotypes between healthy human individuals. Some 27,000 T cell genomes, or roughly 200 ng DNA, went into the sorted-subset replicate PCRs. The protocol was immunoSEQ multiplex PCR, while the TCRdb copy is restricted to in-frame clones and leaves out a portion. Seen here are about 1.5 million clones, around 98% observed once, and the top ten hold less than 0.55%. CD45RA-negative memory and CD45RA+ naive subsets were split from the CD4+ cells. General study findings and limits: In this cohort, only blood was sampled, and tissue repertoires likely differ. The donor pool, a small one, limited the genetic and exposure-history diversity represented.

The chain joins TRBV19 to TRBJ2-7; no clear D. The receptor's source is a man aged 25 to 40 in good health. Sequencing used naive CD4+ T cells sorted from blood. Subset denoted: CD45RA+ positively selected. For the CDR3, the DNA is TGTGCCAGTAGAAACGGACCCTACGAGCAGTACTTC. This codes for CASRNGPYEQYF. The full variable domain, its missing parts supplied by reference TRBV19 and TRBJ2-7, is DGGITQSPKYLFRKEGQNVTLSCEQNLNHDAMYWYRQDPGQGLRLIYYSQIVNDFQKGDIAEGYSVSREKKESFPLTVTSAQKNPTAFYLCASRNGPYEQYFGPGTRLTVT.